These 11 T cell receptor beta chains were sequenced from one sample in a study of T cells in Graves' hyperthyroidism and ophthalmopathy (dated by TCRdb to between 2018 and 2021). The method was multiplex PCR. Sequencing used an Illumina HiSeq 2000. TCR beta CDR3 regions were amplified from RNA transcripts. The TCR CDR3 was subjected to a first round of RT-PCR using the HTBI primer set and the Qiagen OneStep RT-PCR kit. TCRdb itself trimmed the public reads at Q25 with fastp, ran MiXCR and retained productive beta chains. For every CDR3 protein sequence, its rows merge into one entry that carries the most common genes and DNA. This sample comprises more than 550,000 distinct CDR3 sequences, roughly 20% of them detected only once. Together, the top ten hold around 17% of the sample. The sample comprised blood. These receptor sequences come from a woman aged 50 to 65 with Graves' hyperthyroidism that later progressed to Graves' ophthalmopathy.

There are a few counts of this clonotype. The V call is TRBV14, the J call TRBJ1-5; D may be TRBD1 (5 bases). Trimming shortened V by 4 bases and J by 9 bases, and 13 bases separated the two germline ends. This CDR3 comprises 13 residues. Germline V CDR1 and CDR2: SGHDN, FVKESK. The CDR3 DNA reads TGTGCCAGCAGCCGGGACCGGTATATGCCCCAGCATTTT. This encodes CASSRDRYMPQHF.

The genes are TRBV4-1 and TRBJ1-1; 8 positions agree with TRBD1. The CDR3 sequence is 15 residues long. Germline V CDR1 and CDR2: MGHRA, YSYEKL. Trimming cost V 0 bases and J 1 base; bases outside gene matches: 1. The CDR3 DNA follows: TGCGCCAGCAGCCAAGATGGGACAGGGAACACTGAAGCTTTCTTT. Encoded protein: CASSQDGTGNTEAFF.

The chain has TRBV18 and TRBJ2-2; D is unclear. The CDR3 extends over 16 amino acids. CDR1 KGHSH and CDR2 LQKENI come from the germline V gene. Trimming left V 0 bases short and J 3 bases short, with 11 bases between. In DNA, the CDR3 is TGTGCCAGCTCACCACCGCTCCTAGTGTACACCGGGGAGCTGTTTTTT. The encoded protein is CASSPPLLVYTGELFF.

The genes are TRBV5-8 and TRBJ1-1, with 9 bases lining up with TRBD1. The CDR3 consists of 17 residues. CDR1 and CDR2 from the germline V gene are SGHTS and YDEGEE. With V trimmed by 3 bases and J by 4 bases, 13 bases remained unmatched. CDR3 in DNA: TGTGCCAGCAGCTCGCGAAATACAGGGGGCAGGGTCACTGAAGCTTTCTTT. It specifies CASSSRNTGGRVTEAFF. Full variable domain (remainder filled in from reference TRBV5-8 and TRBJ1-1): EAGVTQSPTHLIKTRGQQATLRCSPISGHTSVYWYQQALGLGLQFLLWYDEGEERNRGNFPPRFSGRQFPNYSSELNVNALELEDSALYLCASSSRNTGGRVTEAFFGQGTRLTVV.

This clonotype was counted many times. The rearrangement joins TRBV12-3 or TRBV12-4 to TRBJ2-1; the match to TRBD2 covers 9 bases. CDR3 size: 15 residues. The V segment lost 5 bases and the J segment 6 bases; nucleotides outside the gene matches: 8. CDR3 protein: CASSLRLAARNEQFF. As DNA, the CDR3 is TGTGCCAGCAGTCTACGACTAGCGGCCCGCAATGAGCAGTTCTTC.

The chain couples TRBV7-3 to TRBJ1-2, with D hard to call. Germline V gene data show CDR1 as SGHTA and CDR2 as FQGTGA. The V gene lost 1 base and the J gene lost 2 bases, with 11 bases spanning the gap. This CDR3 has 15 amino acids. CDR3 region: CASSLNFTGNYGYTF. CDR3 DNA sequence: TGTGCCAGCAGCTTAAACTTTACTGGAAACTATGGCTACACCTTC.

This clonotype was recorded many times. The CDR3 loop is CSAFRAANTGELFF. The CDR3 DNA is TGCAGTGCTTTCCGGGCTGCAAACACCGGGGAGCTGTTTTTT. The chain recombines TRBV20-1 with TRBJ2-2; D not certain. V lost 5 bases, J lost 2 bases, and 12 bases lay in between. CDR3 length: 14 amino acids. The germline CDR1 and CDR2 sequences are DFQATT and SNEGSKA (reference sequence).

This clonotype was detected a few times. This rearrangement joins TRBV7-2 to TRBJ1-6; D is perhaps TRBD1 (5 bases). The V gene's germline CDR1 is SGHTA and CDR2 FQGNSA. The ends were cut back, 1 base at V and 7 bases at J, with 8 bases in the middle. The CDR3 length is 14 residues. The CDR3 region has the DNA TGTGCCAGCAGCTTAGTGAACAGGAATTCACCCCTCCACTTT. This encodes CASSLVNRNSPLHF.

This clonotype was seen repeatedly, ten times or more. The genes are TRBV27 and TRBJ1-1, with D unresolved. The CDR3 extends over 15 amino acids. Germline CDR1 and CDR2: MNHEY and SMNVEV (reference sequence). V lost 5 bases, J lost 3 bases, and 16 bases lay in between. CDR3 DNA: TGTGCCAGCAGTCATTCCCAGGTGGTGTACACTGAAGCTTTCTTT. This gives the protein CASSHSQVVYTEAFF.

The table lists this clonotype with many counts. The chain uses TRBV2 and TRBJ2-1; D perhaps matches TRBD2 (6 bases). Trimming shortened V by 4 bases and J by 2 bases, and 6 bases separated the two germline ends. The CDR3 sequence is 13 residues long. CDR1 SNHLY and CDR2 FYNNEI come from the germline V gene. The CDR3 region is CASSGGAYNEQFF. CDR3 DNA sequence: TGTGCCAGCAGTGGGGGGGCCTACAATGAGCAGTTCTTC.

This clonotype was seen many times. The CDR3 DNA reads TGTGCCAGCAGTTCAATGGGACAGGGATACGGCTACACCTTC. Its translation: CASSSMGQGYGYTF. This chain joins TRBV12-3 or TRBV12-4 and TRBJ1-2; the match to TRBD1 covers 9 bases. The J segment lost 8 bases and the V segment lost 4 bases, leaving 8 bases of the junction unmatched. The CDR3 has 14 residues.